Below, one T cell receptor beta chain is given with its context. It has no known antigen specificity. No per-base quality is available; no much larger clone lies one base away. These data are taken from a study of blood T cell repertoires in COVID-19 (dated by TCRdb to about 2020). Study-wide context: Samples from collaborators originated in the United States, Italy and Spain and spanned both the acute and convalescent phases of COVID-19. Samples were obtained from the ongoing ImmuneRACE study (first 160 participants) and from about 1,300 subjects provided by 6 global collaborators. Subjects who had been exposed to COVID-19, were actively infected with it, or had recovered from it provided the deeply sampled blood TCRbeta repertoires that made up the dataset. Nearly every sample came with metadata listing a de-identified subject ID, COVID-19 status, age in years and sex. Where available, HLA class I and class II types were taken from metadata supplied by the sample provider and were not determined by assay-based typing. A freely available public database, intended as a resource for researchers studying the immune response to SARS-CoV-2, is where the repertoires were released. The prospective study material was composed of cDNA or gDNA derived from T cells, B-cell-depleted T cells, or PBMCs. Paper-wide results and their limitations: The quantity of clinical and demographic metadata differed by source and by participant and was supplied without curation.

TCRbeta CDR3 regions were amplified from genomic DNA by means of the immunoSEQ Assay, a bias-controlled multiplex PCR. The authors' analysis ran thus. Within the assay, amplification of reference gene primers was used to estimate how many nucleated cells each sample contained. Sequence reads were collapsed and filtered to measure the absolute abundance of every unique TCRbeta CDR3 rearrangement. For each sample, productive Simpson clonality was calculated as the square root of Simpson's diversity index over productive rearrangements. TCRdb stores this immuneACCESS table with in-frame sequences only. Part of the clones is absent; in the studies checked, under half of the shortfall reflects unresolved V genes, and no reason is known for the rest. V and J calls and clone size are those listed in that table; D and trimming were worked out from the DNA. The sample table records about 210,000 clones; less than 90% of these occur just once. The ten top clones hold 0.75% to 0.9% of the sample.

The collaborating institutions used their own protocols to collect whole blood in K2EDTA tubes. Collaborator samples were shipped for TCRbeta analysis as frozen whole blood, isolated PBMCs, or DNA extracted from either sample type. Taken from the germline V gene, the CDR1 and CDR2 loops are KGHSH and LQKENI. The CDR3 has 16 amino acids, counting the end cysteine and phenylalanine. Only CDR3 DNA remains: 48 bases, in frame from the first base. The junction shows trimming of 3 bases on V and 2 bases on J, and the gene matches do not reach 4 bases of it. The chain is made from TRBV18 and TRBJ2-5; 12 bases in between match TRBD2. This sequence was found in a woman aged 70-85 years with acute or convalescent COVID-19. Material for sequencing was peripheral blood. The DNA sequence follows: TGTGCCAGCTCACCTCTAGCGGGAGGGCTTCAAGAGACCCAGTACTTC. It is translated as CASSPLAGGLQETQYF.